Sequencing of this T cell receptor (beta chain) was carried out in a study of blood T cell repertoires in COVID-19. Study-wide background: Whether acute or convalescent, the COVID-19 samples came from the United States, Italy and Spain. Nucleic acid was either cDNA or gDNA, and it came from T cells, B-cell-depleted T cells, or PBMCs.

In the source study's methods: The authors estimated nucleated cell counts from reference gene primer amplification. Clones were read by immunoSEQ multiplex PCR, and TCRdb kept only the in-frame ones, dropping some. The V and J calls and the clone size are those of that table, but D and trimming were determined from the DNA. The data contain some 140,000 clones, about 90% of them seen just once; the ten biggest clones take up over 0.45%. CDR3 length equals 15 residues. Trimming cost V 5 bases and J 5 bases; bases outside gene matches: 5. CDR1 SEHNR and CDR2 FQNEAQ come from the germline V gene (reference sequence).

This chain joins TRBV7-9 and TRBJ2-2, with TRBD1 identical over 10 bases. The sequence derives from a man between 45 and 60 years old with acute or convalescent COVID-19. The specimen sequenced was peripheral blood. The CDR3 protein is CASSLPGQGTGELFF. Written as DNA, the CDR3 is TGTGCCAGCAGCCTACCGGGACAGGGGACCGGGGAGCTGTTTTTT.